The next 15 T cell receptor beta chains were all read from a single sample in a study of graft-versus-host responses after intestinal transplantation. Sequenced by immunoSEQ multiplex PCR; TCRdb stores in-frame clones only, minus some. The sample yields roughly 46,000 clones, around 93% seen once. The material was PBMCs, obtained about 120 weeks after a first intestinal transplant, on the day of a second. The receptors come from a human patient who received an intestinal transplant, so some T cells may come from the graft donor.

The V gene is TRBV4-2, the J gene TRBJ2-7; D is unclear. Trimming removed 0 bases at V and 1 base at J, with 13 bases between. The length of the CDR3 is 16 residues. Germline V gene data show CDR1 as LGHNA and CDR2 as YNFKEQ. The CDR3 spells CASSQDITQGSYEQYF. The CDR3 DNA is TGTGCCAGCAGCCAAGACATTACTCAAGGATCCTACGAGCAGTACTTC.

DNA of the CDR3: TGTGCCAGCAGCTTAGGGAGCGGGAGTGCTTACGAGCAGTACTTC. This encodes CASSLGSGSAYEQYF. This chain uses TRBV7-6 with TRBJ2-5, with 8 bases fitting TRBD2. The J call may be wrong; the DNA end is better matched by TRBJ2-7. CDR1 and CDR2 from the germline V gene are SGHVS and FNYEAQ. The CDR3 is made up of 15 amino acids.

The CDR3 DNA reads TGTGCCAGCAGCCAAGGAGTAAATCAGCCCCAGCATTTT. It translates to CASSQGVNQPQHF. The chain joins TRBV14 to TRBJ1-5; unclear D gene. The CDR3 length is 13 residues. Germline loops: CDR1 SGHDN, CDR2 FVKESK. V lost 1 base, J lost 4 bases, and 5 bases lay in between.

The chain joins TRBV6-1 to TRBJ2-3; D is tentatively TRBD1 or TRBD2 (5 bases each). The CDR3 totals 15 residues. Trimming took off 8 bases at V and 0 bases at J, with 15 bases between the two ends. CDR1 MNHNS and CDR2 SASEGT come from the germline V gene. The CDR3 sequence: CASARDRVSTDTQYF. The CDR3 region has the DNA TGTGCCAGCGCCCGGGACCGAGTTAGCACAGATACGCAGTATTTT.

This sequence joins TRBV5-1 and TRBJ2-4, with TRBD2 matching 8 bases. Germline values: CDR1 SGHRS, CDR2 YFSETQ. The CDR3 loop spans 15 amino acids. J lost 5 bases, V lost 4 bases, and 8 bases had no gene match. The CDR3 reads CASSRLSGTQNIQYF. CDR3 coding DNA: TGCGCCAGCAGCAGGCTTAGCGGGACCCAAAACATTCAGTACTTC.

The V and J genes are TRBV19 and TRBJ1-5, with TRBD1 as a possible D gene (6 bases). The CDR3 is made up of 14 amino acids. The V gene's germline CDR1 is LNHDA and CDR2 SQIVND (reference sequence). Trimming took 9 bases from V and 6 from J, leaving 18 bases between them. CDR3 coding DNA: TGTGCCAGCAGGGGAGGGTTTCAGCTTCAGCCCCAGCATTTT. Protein: CASRGGFQLQPQHF.

This sequence joins TRBV29-1 and TRBJ2-4, with D possibly TRBD1 on 8 matching bases. The germline V and J ends were trimmed by 6 bases and 7 bases, with 16 bases remaining between them. Germline V lookup: CDR1 SQVTM, CDR2 ANQGSEA. The CDR3 is made up of 13 amino acids. The CDR3 reads CSVTGEGVNIQYF. The CDR3 coding sequence is TGCAGCGTGACAGGGGAGGGGGTGAACATTCAGTACTTC.

The rearrangement links TRBV6-1 to TRBJ2-7, with 10 bases aligning to TRBD2. The CDR3 totals 14 residues. The V and J ends lost 8 bases and 5 bases, in that order; junction bases with no gene match: 9. Looked up from germline, CDR1 is MNHNS and CDR2 is SASEGT. The CDR3 is CASGLAGEVDEQYF. The CDR3 nucleotides are TGTGCCAGCGGCCTAGCGGGAGAAGTTGACGAGCAGTACTTC.

J is TRBJ2-1 and V is TRBV27, with a tentative D call TRBD1 (5 bases). This CDR3 has 11 residues. Germline V gene lookup returns CDR1 MNHEY and CDR2 SMNVEV (reference sequence). Between the trimmed V and J ends, which lost 7 bases and 10 bases, there was a span of 11 bases. The CDR3 reads CASTLGVEQFF. DNA for the CDR3: TGTGCCAGCACCCTAGGGGTAGAGCAGTTCTTC.

The chain carries TRBV14 and TRBJ1-1, with D uncertain. Germline V gene sequence: CDR1 SGHDN, CDR2 FVKESK. The V end was cut by 4 bases, the J end by 2 bases, with 14 bases between. CDR3 length: 15 residues. CDR3 in amino acids: CASSPSQERNTEAFF. CDR3 sequence (DNA): TGTGCCAGCAGCCCGAGCCAAGAGAGAAACACTGAAGCTTTCTTT.

The chain combines TRBV6-5 with TRBJ2-3; no clear D. Germline V CDR1 and CDR2: MNHEY, SVGAGI. The germline V and J ends were trimmed by 0 bases and 8 bases, with 18 bases remaining between them. This CDR3 has 16 amino acids. This chain's CDR3 is CASSYSDPALPGTQYF. CDR3 in DNA: TGTGCCAGCAGTTACTCAGACCCCGCCCTCCCGGGTACGCAGTATTTT.

CDR3 sequence: CASRTEAAGGPYEQYF. DNA for the CDR3: TGCGCCAGCAGAACCGAGGCAGCGGGAGGGCCCTACGAGCAGTACTTC. The chain couples TRBV5-1 to TRBJ2-7; 10 bases match TRBD2. After removal of 5 bases from V and 2 bases from J, the junction contained 10 bases not matched to a gene. The V gene's germline CDR1 is SGHRS and CDR2 YFSETQ. This CDR3 spans 16 amino acids.

The chain joins TRBV12-5 to TRBJ2-1; 9 positions agree with TRBD2. The ends lost 1 base at V and 10 bases at J; junction bases unmatched: 8. CDR1 and CDR2 (germline): LGHNT, FRNRAP. The CDR3 extends over 15 amino acids. The CDR3 sequence: CASGLGLAGIGEQFF. As DNA, the CDR3 is TGTGCTAGTGGTTTGGGGCTAGCGGGAATCGGGGAGCAGTTCTTC.

The chain carries TRBV5-1 and TRBJ1-1; no firm D call. Deletions cut 4 bases from V and 7 bases from J, with 17 bases between. CDR1 SGHRS and CDR2 YFSETQ come from the germline V gene. The CDR3 consists of 14 residues. The CDR3 region has the DNA TGCGCCAGCAGCCTGGACGAGGGTCGAGGTGAAGCTTTCTTT. Translation gives CASSLDEGRGEAFF.

This sequence joins TRBV5-6 and TRBJ2-1, with TRBD2 matching 10 bases. Looked up from germline, CDR1 is SGHDT and CDR2 is YYEEEE. The CDR3 has 15 amino acids. V was clipped by 4 bases and J by 5 bases; unmatched bases: 6. The CDR3 sequence: CASSTAGGPNNEQFF. CDR3 coding DNA: TGTGCCAGCAGCACAGCGGGAGGGCCCAACAATGAGCAGTTCTTC. The entire variable domain, with the rest obtained from reference TRBV5-6 and TRBJ2-1, is as follows: DAGVTQSPTHLIKTRGQQVTLRCSPKSGHDTVSWYQQALGQGPQFIFQYYEEEERQRGNFPDRFSGHQFPNYSSELNVNALLLGDSALYLCASSTAGGPNNEQFFGPGTRLTVL.